This TCR beta chain was observed in a study of blood T cell repertoires in COVID-19. The wider study: The United States, Italy and Spain provided the acute and convalescent COVID-19 samples. T cells, B-cell-depleted T cells, or PBMCs provided the cDNA or gDNA that served as material.

In the authors' workflow: The authors estimated nucleated cell counts from reference gene primer amplification. Sequencing used immunoSEQ multiplex PCR; TCRdb keeps in-frame clones, though not all of them. V and J calls and clone size are copied from that table; D and trimming were computed from the DNA. The sample holds over 100,000 clones, approximately 78% seen once. The material sequenced was peripheral blood. The sequence came from a man aged 65-85 years with acute or convalescent COVID-19.

The CDR3 bases are TGTGCCAGCAGCTTAGGATCCGGTGAGAAGGAAAAACTGTTTTTT. Protein: CASSLGSGEKEKLFF. The rearrangement links TRBV7-8 to TRBJ1-4; no clear D. Germline V gene lookup returns CDR1 SGHVS and CDR2 FQNEAQ. This CDR3 is built from 15 residues. Trimming removed 1 base at V and 8 bases at J, with 14 bases between.